The next 32 T cell receptor beta chains were all read from a single sample in a study of blood T cell repertoires in COVID-19. TCRdb's table, derived via immunoSEQ multiplex PCR, lists solely in-frame clones and lacks some. Altogether 200,000 to 300,000 clones are present, 70% to 90% being singletons, with the ten largest covering roughly 3.3%. Input material: PBMCs or T cells enriched from blood (not recorded which). Receptors originate from a woman aged 35 to 49 with acute COVID-19.

This clone was seen a single time. The rearrangement links TRBV30 to TRBJ1-3, with D uncertain. This CDR3 is 12 amino acids long. The V and J ends lost 2 bases and 4 bases respectively, with 6 bases between them. Germline V gene data show CDR1 as GTSNPN and CDR2 as SVGIG (reference sequence). The CDR3 nucleotides read TGTGCCTGGAGTATTACAGGAAACACCATATATTTT. Translated: CAWSITGNTIYF.

The CDR3 loop is CASSQDIGQSTGELFF. The CDR3 DNA sequence: TGCGCCAGCAGCCAAGATATTGGGCAGTCGACCGGGGAGCTGTTTTTT. The V gene is TRBV4-1, the J gene TRBJ2-2, with unresolved D. Germline V gene data show CDR1 as MGHRA and CDR2 as YSYEKL. CDR3 length equals 16 residues. V was trimmed by 0 bases and J by 5 bases, leaving 13 bases between them.

The chain uses TRBV7-3 and TRBJ2-1, with 8 positions matching TRBD2. This CDR3 contains 14 residues. The V gene's germline CDR1 is SGHTA and CDR2 FQGTGA. V gave up 5 bases and J gave up 5 bases; unmatched junction bases: 5. The CDR3 nucleotides are TGTGCCAGCAGCGCTACTAGCGGCCACAATGAGCAGTTCTTC. Protein: CASSATSGHNEQFF.

The V and J genes are TRBV6-1 and TRBJ1-6, with 8 bases matching TRBD1. Germline lookup yields CDR1 MNHNS and CDR2 SASEGT. Losses at the gene ends were 1 base for V and 6 bases for J; bases not matched to a gene: 2. This CDR3 region has 15 residues. CDR3 sequence reads: CASSEGTGTNSPLHF. For the CDR3, the DNA is TGTGCCAGCAGTGAAGGGACAGGGACTAATTCACCCCTCCACTTT.

This clone has a handful of counts. The CDR3 coding sequence is TGTGCCAGTAACCTCGACCGGGACAGGTCCCGGGGTGGCTACACCTTC. Protein: CASNLDRDRSRGGYTF. This chain joins TRBV19 and TRBJ1-2; TRBD1 matches 8 bases. V trimming: 7 bases; J trimming: 7 bases; junction bases outside the gene matches: 17. The CDR3 runs to 16 residues. CDR1 is LNHDA and CDR2 is SQIVND in the germline V gene (reference sequence).

The gene calls are TRBV5-6 and TRBJ2-7; the match to TRBD2 covers 9 bases. V shed 0 bases and J 5 bases; nucleotides not matched to a gene: 9. This CDR3 has 16 amino acids. Looked up from germline, CDR1 is SGHDT and CDR2 is YYEEEE. In nucleotides, the CDR3 is TGTGCCAGCAGCTTGGTAGCGGGAGCTGAGGGGAACGAGCAGTACTTC. Amino acids: CASSLVAGAEGNEQYF.

This clone occurred once. This sequence joins TRBV2 and TRBJ1-2; D uncertain. Trimming shortened V by 4 bases and J by 0 bases, and 9 bases separated the two germline ends. CDR3 length: 14 residues. CDR1 is SNHLY and CDR2 is FYNNEI in the germline V gene. The CDR3, as DNA: TGTGCCAGCAGTGGCCGAGGGACTAACTATGGCTACACCTTC. It translates to CASSGRGTNYGYTF.

V usage is TRBV30 and J usage is TRBJ2-1, with a tentative D call TRBD1 (5 bases). CDR1 is GTSNPN, CDR2 SVGIG, per germline (reference sequence). The length of the CDR3 is 12 residues. Trimming removed 0 bases at V and 8 bases at J, with 8 bases between. The CDR3 spells CAWSVQGDEQFF. The DNA of the CDR3 is TGTGCCTGGAGTGTACAAGGGGATGAGCAGTTCTTC.

This clone was recorded once. The gene calls are TRBV11-3 and TRBJ2-3, with D tentatively TRBD2 (5 bases). Trimming left V 4 bases short and J 4 bases short, with 9 bases between. Germline V lookup: CDR1 SGHNT, CDR2 YENEEA. The CDR3 length is 13 residues. The CDR3 sequence: CASSSRGPDTQYF. The CDR3 nucleotides read TGTGCCAGCAGCTCCCGGGGTCCAGATACGCAGTATTTT.

The V and J genes are TRBV19 and TRBJ2-7, with a weak D call TRBD1 (5 bases). CDR1 and CDR2 from the germline V gene are LNHDA and SQIVND (reference sequence). Trimming took off 0 bases at V and 5 bases at J, with 11 bases between the two ends. The CDR3 consists of 14 residues. CDR3 DNA: TGTGCCAGTAGTATAGATTACAGGAAAAACGAGCAGTACTTC. Amino acids: CASSIDYRKNEQYF.

The CDR3 here is CASSWAGPEGIQYF. CDR3 nucleotides: TGTGCCAGCAGCTGGGCGGGACCCGAGGGCATTCAGTACTTC. The rearrangement links TRBV5-6 to TRBJ2-4, with a possible D match to TRBD2 (6 bases). CDR3 length: 14 residues. The germline V and J ends were trimmed by 3 bases and 9 bases, with 16 bases remaining between them. The germline V gene has CDR1 SGHDT and CDR2 YYEEEE.

The chain employs TRBV12-5 and TRBJ1-6; a weak D match, TRBD1 (5 bases). CDR1 and CDR2 from the germline V gene are LGHNT and FRNRAP. Trimming pared 6 bases from V and 8 bases from J, leaving 20 bases between. The CDR3 length is 16 residues. The CDR3 region is CASGSWLGWTHSPLHF. The DNA for the CDR3 is TGTGCTAGTGGGTCTTGGTTGGGTTGGACACATTCACCCCTCCACTTT.

This chain connects TRBV11-2 to TRBJ2-5, with unresolved D. Trimming shortened V by 2 bases and J by 5 bases, and 6 bases separated the two germline ends. The CDR3 runs to 12 residues. The germline V gene has CDR1 SGHAT and CDR2 FQNNGV. CDR3 region: CASSLTSETQYF. The CDR3 region has the DNA TGTGCCAGCAGCTTAACTTCCGAGACCCAGTACTTC.

The rearrangement links TRBV27 to TRBJ1-5; maybe TRBD1 (5 bases). The ends were cut back, 4 bases at V and 3 bases at J, with 7 bases in the middle. CDR3 length: 13 amino acids. The germline CDR1 and CDR2 sequences are MNHEY and SMNVEV (reference sequence). In nucleotides, the CDR3 is TGTGCCAGCAGTTCGACAGTCAATCAGCCCCAGCATTTT. It specifies CASSSTVNQPQHF.

This chain links TRBV19 with TRBJ1-5; 12 bases are a match to TRBD1. The CDR3 extends over 17 amino acids. J gave up 6 bases and V 1 base, and 7 bases lay outside the gene matches. Germline assignment: CDR1 LNHDA and CDR2 SQIVND (reference sequence). In nucleotides, the CDR3 is TGTGCCAGTAGTATAGGTTCCGGGACAGGGGGCGGTCAGCCCCAGCATTTT. This encodes CASSIGSGTGGGQPQHF.

For the CDR3, the DNA is TGCAGCGTTGAAATGCGGGGGACAGGGGGTAAAGGTGAGCAGTTCTTC. It translates to CSVEMRGTGGKGEQFF. The chain recombines TRBV29-1 with TRBJ2-1; 11 bases line up with TRBD1. There are 16 residues in the CDR3. CDR1 is SQVTM and CDR2 is ANQGSEA in the germline V gene. Trimming at V came to 2 bases and at J to 9 bases, leaving 12 bases not matched to a gene.

This clone was counted once. The chain recombines TRBV6-1 with TRBJ1-5; 10 bases line up with TRBD1. V shed 1 base, J shed 1 base, and the junction held 7 bases outside the gene matches. CDR3 length: 18 amino acids. CDR1 and CDR2 (germline): MNHNS, SASEGT. CDR3 bases: TGTGCCAGCAGTGAAGGGGACAGGGGTGAAGAAAGCAATCAGCCCCAGCATTTT. Its translation is CASSEGDRGEESNQPQHF.

This chain links TRBV12-3 or TRBV12-4 with TRBJ1-4, with D perhaps TRBD1 (5 bases). V lost 6 bases, J lost 8 bases, and 7 bases lay in between. The CDR3 is made up of 11 amino acids. The CDR3 region has the DNA TGTGCCAGCAGCCCAGGGGAAAAACTGTTTTTT. As protein: CASSPGEKLFF.

This chain links TRBV12-3 or TRBV12-4 with TRBJ2-3; D unresolved. CDR3 length equals 12 residues. V was clipped by 5 bases and J by 4 bases, with 7 bases between them. Here the CDR3 reads CASSPTADTQYF. CDR3 nucleotide sequence: TGTGCCAGCAGTCCTACTGCAGATACGCAGTATTTT.

The chain is built from TRBV7-2 and TRBJ2-2, with D unresolved. Germline V lookup: CDR1 SGHTA, CDR2 FQGNSA. The CDR3 length is 16 residues. V was trimmed by 5 bases and J by 0 bases, leaving 13 bases between them. The CDR3 reads CASSTLWLTNTGELFF. In DNA form, the CDR3 reads TGTGCCAGCAGCACCCTTTGGCTTACGAACACCGGGGAGCTGTTTTTT.

Only one count was recorded for this clone. This chain uses TRBV11-3 with TRBJ2-3; 12 nucleotides line up with TRBD2. The germline V gene encodes CDR1 SGHNT and CDR2 YENEEA. The CDR3 spans 17 residues. After removal of 6 bases from V and 7 bases from J, the junction contained 14 bases not matched to a gene. The CDR3 loop reads CASSPSRTSGIRNTQYF. In DNA form, the CDR3 reads TGTGCCAGCAGTCCTAGTAGGACTAGCGGGATAAGGAATACGCAGTATTTT.

The genes are TRBV15 and TRBJ2-3; 9 nucleotides line up with TRBD2. V was clipped by 1 base and J by 1 base; unmatched bases: 3. The CDR3 spans 16 residues. Germline assignment: CDR1 LNHNV and CDR2 YYDKDF (reference sequence). The CDR3 coding sequence is TGTGCCACCAGCAGAGTTAGCGGGAGTGGCACAGATACGCAGTATTTT. Translated, it gives CATSRVSGSGTDTQYF. The full variable domain, completed using reference TRBV15 and TRBJ2-3, is DAMVIQNPRYQVTQFGKPVTLSCSQTLNHNVMYWYQQKSSQAPKLLFHYYDKDFNNEADTPDNFQSRRPNTSFCFLDIRSPGLGDTAMYLCATSRVSGSGTDTQYFGPGTRLTVL.

The chain links TRBV13 to TRBJ2-7, with 14 bases that match TRBD2. V lost 1 base, J lost 5 bases, and 4 bases stayed unmatched. The CDR3 runs 16 residues. Germline CDR1 is PRHDT and CDR2 is FYEKMQ (reference sequence). CDR3 nucleotide sequence: TGTGCCAGCAGCTTAGTTGGGACTAGCGGGAGTCACGAGCAGTACTTC. It specifies CASSLVGTSGSHEQYF.

The chain uses TRBV5-1 and TRBJ2-6, with 7 positions matching TRBD1. CDR1 SGHRS and CDR2 YFSETQ come from the germline V gene. Trimming at V came to 2 bases and at J to 0 bases, leaving 11 bases not matched to a gene. The CDR3 runs to 19 residues. The CDR3 coding sequence is TGCGCCAGCAGCTTAATGAGTCCGGGACAGCACTCTGGGGCCAACGTCCTGACTTTC. Translating it yields CASSLMSPGQHSGANVLTF.

In the case of this clone: Other nucleotide sequences from this sample produce the same CDR3. The rearrangement links TRBV19 to TRBJ1-1; 7 bases are shared with TRBD1. Trimming removed 4 bases from V and 5 bases from J; junction bases left unmatched: 7. CDR3 length: 14 amino acids. Germline V CDR1 and CDR2: LNHDA, SQIVND (reference sequence). The CDR3 loop is CASSTRTGGTEAFF. DNA of the CDR3: TGTGCCAGTAGTACTCGGACAGGCGGAACTGAAGCTTTCTTT. Full variable domain (rest looked up from reference TRBV19 and TRBJ1-1): DGGITQSPKYLFRKEGQNVTLSCEQNLNHDAMYWYRQDPGQGLRLIYYSQIVNDFQKGDIAEGYSVSREKKESFPLTVTSAQKNPTAFYLCASSTRTGGTEAFFGQGTRLTVV.

This clone was observed a single time. V and J are TRBV7-9 and TRBJ2-1; 8 bases are a match to TRBD2. The CDR3 is 15 residues long. CDR1 and CDR2 (germline): SEHNR, FQNEAQ (reference sequence). V trimming: 7 bases; J trimming: 1 base; junction bases outside the gene matches: 6. CDR3 residues: CASTIAGTSYNEQFF. For the CDR3, the DNA is TGTGCCAGCACTATAGCGGGAACTTCCTACAATGAGCAGTTCTTC.

In its sample, this clone was seen once. This rearrangement joins TRBV4-1 to TRBJ2-3; the match to TRBD2 covers 8 bases. Trimming cost V 0 bases and J 4 bases; bases outside gene matches: 9. The CDR3 totals 17 residues. The germline V gene has CDR1 MGHRA and CDR2 YSYEKL. The CDR3 here is CASSQDASGSFADTQYF. The CDR3, as DNA: TGCGCCAGCAGCCAAGACGCCAGCGGGAGTTTCGCAGATACGCAGTATTTT.

The chain is built from TRBV21-1 and TRBJ2-1; TRBD2 is the table's D call and was not checked against the DNA. TRBV21-1 is flagged as a pseudogene. The CDR3 totals 15 residues. CDR3 nucleotides: TGTGCCAGCAGCACGACTAGCGCATCCTACAATGAGCAGTTCTTC. Amino acids: CASSTTSASYNEQFF.

This chain uses TRBV2 with TRBJ1-1, with D uncertain. V was shortened by 8 bases and J by 2 bases, with 12 bases between the two germline ends. CDR1 and CDR2 from the germline V gene are SNHLY and FYNNEI. The CDR3 covers 13 residues. The CDR3 region has the DNA TGTGCCAGCCAATTCGGGAGAAACACTGAAGCTTTCTTT. Its translation: CASQFGRNTEAFF.

This sequence joins TRBV4-2 and TRBJ2-7, with TRBD1 matching 10 bases. The V and J ends lost 3 bases and 3 bases, in that order; junction bases with no gene match: 8. CDR3 length equals 16 residues. Per the germline V gene, CDR1 is LGHNA and CDR2 is YNFKEQ. The CDR3 nucleotides are TGTGCCAGCAGCCACCTAGACAGGGGGCGCTTCTACGAGCAGTACTTC. Protein: CASSHLDRGRFYEQYF.

This clone appeared a few times. The V and J genes are TRBV19 and TRBJ2-5; D not resolved. The CDR3 runs 13 residues. V lost 5 bases to trimming and J lost 2 bases, with 9 bases between them. Germline CDR1 reads LNHDA; CDR2 reads SQIVND (reference sequence). The CDR3 loop reads CASSEQLQETQYF. CDR3 nucleotide sequence: TGTGCCAGTAGTGAACAGCTTCAAGAGACCCAGTACTTC.

The V gene is TRBV6-5, the J gene TRBJ1-4, with D possibly being TRBD1 (5 bases). CDR3 size: 14 residues. CDR1 is MNHEY, CDR2 SVGAGI, per germline. V was shortened by 7 bases and J by 7 bases, with 16 bases between the two germline ends. CDR3 region: CASTRGIRSEKLFF. The CDR3, as DNA: TGTGCCAGCACCCGGGGGATTCGTAGTGAAAAACTGTTTTTT.